These T cell receptor beta chains were read from a single sample in a study of shared clonotypes between healthy human individuals. The repertoire was sequenced with immunoSEQ multiplex PCR; TCRdb's copy has only in-frame clones and lacks some. Among roughly 720,000 clones listed, about 90% were seen once. The sequencing sample was made of memory CD8+ T cells from PBMCs. The receptor set was obtained from a man younger than 35 in good health. Some clones in this sample may be carry-over from other donors' samples. Both conserved end residues are part of each CDR3. Fields, in order: J gene, clone size, V gene, D gene, CDR3 protein, CDR3 DNA. D genes are given only for firm matches. Rows give clone size only sometimes, using once, few, many, or a class for an expanded clone.

>TRBJ1-1|.|TRBV7-9|TRBD1
CATGDRKNTEAFF
TGTGCCACCGGGGACAGAAAGAACACTGAAGCTTTCTTT
>TRBJ2-1|once|TRBV9|.
CASTQSGVRYNEQFF
TGTGCCAGCACCCAATCGGGAGTTCGCTACAATGAGCAGTTCTTC
>TRBJ2-2|.|TRBV7-9|TRBD1
CASSRQGSMAGELFF
TGTGCCAGCAGTCGACAGGGGAGTATGGCCGGGGAGCTGTTTTTT
>TRBJ2-2|few|TRBV5-6|.
CASSLTARQYTGELFF
TGTGCCAGCAGCTTGACTGCTCGACAGTACACCGGGGAGCTGTTTTTT
>TRBJ2-3|.|TRBV10-1|.
CASSEGRWDNTDTQYF
TGCGCCAGCAGTGAGGGAAGGTGGGACAACACAGATACGCAGTATTTT
>TRBJ2-4|.|TRBV18|.
CASSPLQDSTAKNIQYF
TGTGCCAGCTCACCACTGCAGGACAGCACAGCCAAAAACATTCAGTACTTC
>TRBJ1-2|.|TRBV21-1|.
CASRLVGGYTF
TGTGCCAGCAGGTTGGTGGGTGGCTACACCTTC
>TRBJ1-3|.|TRBV28|.
CASSFRVTGNTIYF
TGTGCCAGCAGTTTCAGGGTCACTGGAAACACCATATATTTT
>TRBJ2-7|.|TRBV5-5|.
CASSFGSRTTYEQYF
TGTGCCAGCAGCTTTGGGAGTAGGACTACCTACGAGCAGTACTTC
>TRBJ1-2|.|TRBV6-5|.
CASSYGGADYGYTF
TGTGCCAGCAGTTACGGGGGGGCGGACTATGGCTACACCTTC